This T cell receptor beta chain was retrieved from a study of post-analysis software for immune sequencing data. Study-level findings and limits: Diversity measured as normalized Chao1 was significantly lower in multiple sclerosis patients than in controls.

TCR beta cDNA libraries included unique molecular identifiers. One entry per CDR3 protein results from TCRdb running MiXCR on the PCR reads. Of hundreds of thousands of distinct CDR3 sequences in the sample, about 40% are singletons; the top ten hold about 1.5%. Comment on this clonotype: Its specificity is unknown.

The sequencing input was blood. The receptor was isolated from a girl between 5 and 17 years old with multiple sclerosis.

CDR3 bases: TGCGCCAGCAGCTCCAGGGGCGGGGCGAACTACGAGCAGTACTTC. Protein: CASSSRGGANYEQYF. The V and J genes are TRBV5-1 and TRBJ2-7, with D perhaps assigned TRBD1 or TRBD2 (6 bases each). This CDR3 is 15 amino acids long. Per germline, CDR1 SGHRS and CDR2 YFSETQ. V was trimmed by 3 bases and J by 3 bases, leaving 16 bases between them. Full variable domain (outside the CDR3, taken from reference TRBV5-1 and TRBJ2-7): KAGVTQTPRYLIKTRGQQVTLSCSPISGHRSVSWYQQTPGQGLQFLFEYFSETQRNKGNFPGRFSGRQFSNSRSEMNVSTLELGDSALYLCASSSRGGANYEQYFGPGTRLTVT.